This T cell receptor beta chain originates from a study of cytomegalovirus exposure and HLA in healthy donors. Notes on the study in general: The study recorded 150 to 200 TCR beta chains that were cytomegalovirus-associated. A few chains tied to CMV proved CMV antigen-specific in vitro. TCR clusters originating in the first cohort tended to co-occur in the roughly 120 validation repertoires, according to a later analysis.

V was clipped by 4 bases and J by 4 bases; unmatched bases: 6. Germline V gene data show CDR1 as MNHEY and CDR2 as SVGAGI. This CDR3 is 14 amino acids long. With respect to this clone: Its antigen is unknown.

Only in-frame clones appear in the TCRdb table, and some are missing; sequencing was by immunoSEQ multiplex PCR. The sample shows roughly 60,000 clones, roughly 96% of them seen only once. Donors were drawn from the approximately 130-subject validation cohort, separate from the 666-subject first cohort. The V call is TRBV6-5, the J call TRBJ2-7, with TRBD1 matching 8 bases. What was sequenced was PBMCs. The clonotype was recovered from a man aged 18 to 29 in good health and CMV-seronegative. This CDR3 reads CASSSGRGRYEQYF. In DNA form, the CDR3 reads TGTGCCAGCAGTTCCGGCAGGGGGCGTTACGAGCAGTACTTC.